What follows are 24 T cell receptor beta chains derived from one specimen sequenced in a study of blood T cell repertoires in COVID-19. Sequencing was performed with immunoSEQ multiplex PCR; in TCRdb, only in-frame clones are kept and a portion is missing. The sample includes roughly 7,500 clones, roughly 70% of them seen just once. The sequencing sample was made of peripheral blood. Source of these receptors: a human donor in a cohort sampled during active COVID-19.

This sequence joins TRBV2 and TRBJ2-1; 8 positions agree with TRBD1. This CDR3 has 13 amino acids. V was pared by 8 bases and J by 6 bases, with 6 bases of the junction left unmatched. From germline, CDR1 is SNHLY and CDR2 FYNNEI. CDR3 protein: CASVQDRGNEQFF. The CDR3 nucleotides are TGTGCCAGCGTACAAGACAGGGGCAATGAGCAGTTCTTC.

The chain has TRBV28 and TRBJ2-7; no reliable D call. Trimming left V 6 bases short and J 4 bases short, with 7 bases between. Germline V gene lookup returns CDR1 MDHEN and CDR2 SYDVKM. CDR3 length: 11 residues. In nucleotides, the CDR3 is TGTGCCAGCAGCAAAACTTACGAGCAGTACTTC. Its protein product is CASSKTYEQYF.

The chain carries TRBV7-9 and TRBJ2-6; possibly TRBD1 for D (6 bases). CDR1 and CDR2 from the germline V gene are SEHNR and FQNEAQ (reference sequence). V was pared by 1 base and J by 0 bases, with 13 bases between. This CDR3 region has 18 residues. CDR3 sequence reads: CASSLGGRPISGANVLTF. CDR3 bases: TGTGCCAGCAGCTTAGGGGGGCGACCCATCTCTGGGGCCAACGTCCTGACTTTC.

This clone is termed medium-sized. The chain has TRBV29-1 and TRBJ2-7; tentative D call: TRBD2 (6 bases). Germline loops: CDR1 SQVTM, CDR2 ANQGSEA. Trimming took 0 bases from V and 2 from J, leaving 14 bases between them. The CDR3 is made up of 15 amino acids. This CDR3 reads CSVEEGGGVAYEQYF. CDR3 nucleotides: TGCAGCGTTGAAGAAGGAGGCGGGGTCGCCTACGAGCAGTACTTC.

This chain uses TRBV5-1 with TRBJ1-4; no firm D call. Germline V gene sequence: CDR1 SGHRS, CDR2 YFSETQ. Trimming left V 4 bases short and J 0 bases short, with 10 bases between. The CDR3 runs 15 residues. The CDR3 region is CASSEGLATNEKLFF. The CDR3 region has the DNA TGCGCCAGCAGCGAGGGCCTTGCAACTAATGAAAAACTGTTTTTT.

The V call is TRBV5-1, the J call TRBJ2-1; 7 bases line up with TRBD1. The CDR3 consists of 16 residues. In germline, CDR1 is SGHRS, CDR2 YFSETQ. The V segment lost 4 bases and the J segment 4 bases; nucleotides outside the gene matches: 11. This CDR3 reads CASSRNGGRGYNEQFF. The CDR3 nucleotides are TGCGCCAGCAGCCGGAATGGGGGCAGGGGGTACAATGAGCAGTTCTTC. The full variable domain, in which reference TRBV5-1 and TRBJ2-1 provide the parts outside the CDR3, is KAGVTQTPRYLIKTRGQQVTLSCSPISGHRSVSWYQQTPGQGLQFLFEYFSETQRNKGNFPGRFSGRQFSNSRSEMNVSTLELGDSALYLCASSRNGGRGYNEQFFGPGTRLTVL.

This clone was seen a single time. The chain couples TRBV27 to TRBJ2-3; 11 nucleotides agree with TRBD2. The CDR3 covers 17 residues. The germline V gene has CDR1 MNHEY and CDR2 SMNVEV (reference sequence). Unmatched junction bases numbered 9, after V lost 5 bases and J lost 2 bases. CDR3 residues: CASSTLAGGRNTDTQYF. In DNA, the CDR3 is TGTGCCAGCAGTACCTTAGCGGGAGGGCGAAACACAGATACGCAGTATTTT.

This clone was observed once. The chain has TRBV14 and TRBJ1-1; weak D call: TRBD1 (5 bases). Trimming pared 5 bases from V and 4 bases from J, leaving 14 bases between. Germline V gene sequence: CDR1 SGHDN, CDR2 FVKESK. CDR3 size: 14 residues. The CDR3 DNA reads as TGTGCCAGCAGCTTTCGGGGGTTGGGCACTGAAGCTTTCTTT. Translation: CASSFRGLGTEAFF.

V gene TRBV3-1 (or the pseudogene TRBV3-2) combines with J gene TRBJ2-5; 7 bases align to TRBD1. The CDR3 sequence is 16 residues long. With V trimmed by 4 bases and J by 1 base, 9 bases remained unmatched. CDR1 is LGHDT, CDR2 YNNKEL, per germline (reference sequence). The CDR3 DNA reads TGTGCCAGCAGCCTCCTCCCAGGGGGTGCCCAAGAGACCCAGTACTTC. Translating gives CASSLLPGGAQETQYF.

The chain carries TRBV5-1 and TRBJ1-1; D gene uncertain. The CDR3 has 14 amino acids. Germline CDR1 reads SGHRS; CDR2 reads YFSETQ. V was pared by 3 bases and J by 1 base, with 10 bases between. CDR3 bases: TGCGCCAGCAGCTGGGCTATCACGAACACTGAAGCTTTCTTT. Translating gives CASSWAITNTEAFF.

This chain connects TRBV7-6 to TRBJ1-1; D is unclear. Trimming pared 2 bases from V and 4 bases from J, leaving 14 bases between. CDR1 is SGHVS, CDR2 FNYEAQ, per germline. This CDR3 is 15 amino acids long. CDR3 residues: CASSLKTGVGTEAFF. CDR3 nucleotides: TGTGCCAGCAGCTTAAAAACGGGTGTTGGCACTGAAGCTTTCTTT. Using reference TRBV7-6 and TRBJ1-1 for the parts outside the CDR3, the full variable domain is GAGVSQSPRYKVTKRGQDVALRCDPISGHVSLYWYRQALGQGPEFLTYFNYEAQQDKSGLPNDRFSAERPEGSISTLTIQRTEQRDSAMYRCASSLKTGVGTEAFFGQGTRLTVV.

This clone has only a few counts. This sequence joins TRBV19 and TRBJ2-3; D remains ambiguous. Germline CDR1 and CDR2: LNHDA and SQIVND (reference sequence). Trimming left V 1 base short and J 0 bases short, with 17 bases between. The CDR3 length is 18 residues. Here the CDR3 reads CASSIVRRSVLSTDTQYF. The CDR3 DNA is TGTGCCAGTAGTATAGTCCGGCGGAGCGTTCTAAGCACAGATACGCAGTATTTT.

The rearrangement links TRBV28 to TRBJ2-7; D possibly corresponds to TRBD2 (5 bases). This CDR3 contains 13 residues. V lost 0 bases and J 12 bases, leaving 15 bases between the germline ends. Germline V gives CDR1 MDHEN, CDR2 SYDVKM. The CDR3 nucleotides are TGTGCCAGCAGTTTATGGGCGGAGGCTGACCGGTACTTC. Protein sequence: CASSLWAEADRYF. Looking up the rest from reference TRBV28 and TRBJ2-7 gives the full variable domain: DVKVTQSSRYLVKRTGEKVFLECVQDMDHENMFWYRQDPGLGLRLIYFSYDVKMKEKGDIPEGYSVSREKKERFSLILESASTNQTSMYLCASSLWAEADRYFGPGTRLTVT.

The chain links TRBV15 to TRBJ2-1; D not resolved. Trimming left V 0 bases short and J 6 bases short, with 12 bases between. The CDR3 covers 15 residues. The germline gives CDR1 LNHNV, CDR2 YYDKDF (reference sequence). The CDR3, as DNA: TGTGCCACCAGCAGAGATCTGATGTCGAGCAATGAGCAGTTCTTC. Translated: CATSRDLMSSNEQFF.

The chain couples TRBV15 to TRBJ2-2, with a weak D call TRBD1 (5 bases). CDR1 and CDR2 (germline): LNHNV, YYDKDF (reference sequence). Trimming left V 0 bases short and J 5 bases short, with 19 bases between. The CDR3 loop spans 18 amino acids. CDR3 region: CATSRDSWTAGRTGELFF. The DNA for the CDR3 is TGTGCCACCAGCAGAGATTCTTGGACGGCAGGGCGAACCGGGGAGCTGTTTTTT.

The chain has TRBV28 and TRBJ1-2; D not certain. The CDR3 is made up of 15 amino acids. The germline V and J ends were trimmed by 3 bases and 4 bases, with 15 bases remaining between them. Germline loops: CDR1 MDHEN, CDR2 SYDVKM. CDR3 nucleotide sequence: TGTGCCAGCAGTTTGGCCGACACGGTACTCTATGGCTACACCTTC. It yields the protein CASSLADTVLYGYTF.

This sequence joins TRBV27 and TRBJ1-1; maybe TRBD1 (5 bases). The V gene's germline CDR1 is MNHEY and CDR2 SMNVEV (reference sequence). The length of the CDR3 is 13 residues. Trimming removed 2 bases from V and 1 base from J, with 5 bases in between. CDR3 sequence: CASSLQGNTEAFF. CDR3 sequence (DNA): TGTGCCAGCAGTTTACAGGGGAACACTGAAGCTTTCTTT.

The chain carries TRBV9 and TRBJ2-1; 9 bases line up with TRBD2. With 0 bases clipped from V and 7 bases from J, the junction kept 8 bases outside the gene matches. Germline V gene lookup returns CDR1 SGDLS and CDR2 YYNGEE. The CDR3 contains 16 residues. The CDR3 sequence is CASSVGGGRADNEQFF. The DNA of the CDR3 is TGTGCCAGCAGCGTAGGCGGCGGGAGGGCCGATAATGAGCAGTTCTTC.

The V gene is TRBV28, the J gene TRBJ1-1; 10 nucleotides agree with TRBD1. CDR3 length: 17 amino acids. Germline-derived CDR1 and CDR2 are MDHEN and SYDVKM. The V and J ends lost 5 bases and 6 bases, in that order; junction bases with no gene match: 15. The CDR3 DNA follows: TGTGCCAGCAGTGCAGTCCGGGACAGGGGATTGATGGCTGAAGCTTTCTTT. The encoded protein is CASSAVRDRGLMAEAFF.

The J gene is TRBJ1-1, the V gene TRBV4-1; D uncertain. CDR3 length: 15 residues. Germline CDR1 and CDR2: MGHRA and YSYEKL. The V and J ends lost 1 base and 4 bases respectively, with 13 bases between them. The CDR3 reads CASSQVRHLRTEAFF. The CDR3 DNA is TGCGCCAGCAGCCAAGTGAGGCACCTTCGCACTGAAGCTTTCTTT.

V usage is TRBV7-9 and J usage is TRBJ1-1, with TRBD1 matching 11 bases. The ends lost 5 bases at V and 7 bases at J; junction bases unmatched: 3. The CDR3 contains 13 residues. Per germline, CDR1 SEHNR and CDR2 FQNEAQ (reference sequence). The CDR3 sequence: CASSGQGAIEAFF. The CDR3 DNA follows: TGTGCCAGCAGCGGACAGGGGGCCATTGAAGCTTTCTTT. The full variable domain, in which reference TRBV7-9 and TRBJ1-1 provide the parts outside the CDR3, is DTGVSQNPRHKITKRGQNVTFRCDPISEHNRLYWYRQTLGQGPEFLTYFQNEAQLEKSRLLSDRFSAERPKGSFSTLEIQRTEQGDSAMYLCASSGQGAIEAFFGQGTRLTVV.

This chain joins TRBV27 and TRBJ1-2, with 7 bases matching TRBD1. This CDR3 is built from 17 residues. Trimming at V came to 4 bases and at J to 1 base, leaving 12 bases not matched to a gene. The germline V gene encodes CDR1 MNHEY and CDR2 SMNVEV (reference sequence). CDR3: CASSSLGWAGGNYGYTF. DNA of the CDR3: TGTGCCAGCAGTTCCCTCGGCTGGGCAGGGGGTAACTATGGCTACACCTTC.

There are a few counts of this clone. This sample also contains other DNA sequences that code for the same CDR3. The rearrangement links TRBV11-2 to TRBJ1-2; D call uncertain. The germline V gene encodes CDR1 SGHAT and CDR2 FQNNGV. This CDR3 spans 11 amino acids. V lost 5 bases to trimming and J lost 7 bases, with 8 bases between them. The CDR3, as DNA: TGTGCCAGCAGCCCCCCCTCTGGCTACACCTTC. Its translation: CASSPPSGYTF.

This chain joins TRBV2 and TRBJ2-1; 10 bases fit TRBD2. The CDR3 has 15 residues. V was clipped by 4 bases and J by 3 bases; unmatched bases: 3. Germline V gene sequence: CDR1 SNHLY, CDR2 FYNNEI. The CDR3 protein is CASSAGLAFYNEQFF. In nucleotides, the CDR3 is TGTGCCAGCAGTGCGGGACTAGCGTTCTACAATGAGCAGTTCTTC.